This passage covers 9 T cell receptor beta chains from one sample sequenced in a study of a mutant IDH1 vaccine in newly diagnosed glioma. Regarding time point: week 5, during vaccination. Each vaccine dose was 300 ug of mutant IDH1 20-mer peptide, with topical imiquimod. The method was immunoSEQ multiplex PCR; TCRdb's version includes in-frame clones alone and lacks a portion of them. The table shows 75,000 to 80,000 clones, with around 90% occurring only once. The antigens for these receptors are not known. The sample here was PBMCs, taken from a glioma patient whose treatment included an IDH1 peptide vaccine. Every receptor here comes from a woman between 45 and 65 years old with glioma.

The chain employs TRBV9 and TRBJ2-5; 7 bases align to TRBD1. V was clipped by 2 bases and J by 2 bases; unmatched bases: 0. In germline, CDR1 is SGDLS, CDR2 YYNGEE. This CDR3 has 13 amino acids. The CDR3 DNA follows: TGTGCCAGCAGCGTGGGACAGCAAGAGACCCAGTACTTC. The encoded protein is CASSVGQQETQYF.

The chain is built from TRBV19 and TRBJ1-1, with D hard to call. V was trimmed by 4 bases and J by 1 base, leaving 16 bases between them. The germline V gene has CDR1 LNHDA and CDR2 SQIVND (reference sequence). The CDR3 has 16 residues. CDR3 in amino acids: CASSTSRTIQNTEAFF. CDR3 coding DNA: TGTGCCAGTAGTACCTCACGAACCATCCAGAACACTGAAGCTTTCTTT.

The V call is TRBV28, the J call TRBJ1-1; no clear D. This CDR3 has 12 amino acids. The germline V and J ends were trimmed by 7 bases and 6 bases, with 12 bases remaining between them. CDR1 and CDR2 (germline): MDHEN, SYDVKM. CDR3: CASIRDGPEAFF. CDR3 in DNA: TGTGCCAGCATTCGAGACGGACCTGAAGCTTTCTTT.

The chain recombines TRBV10-2 with TRBJ2-1, with a possible D match to TRBD1 (7 bases). This CDR3 region has 15 residues. Germline V gene sequence: CDR1 WSHSY, CDR2 SAAADI. V lost 8 bases and J 7 bases, leaving 21 bases between the germline ends. The CDR3 reads CASRKEGAGYNEQFF. CDR3 in DNA: TGCGCCAGCCGCAAGGAGGGGGCGGGTTATAATGAGCAGTTCTTC.

The chain recombines TRBV7-9 with TRBJ2-5; TRBD1 agrees at 9 bases. Germline V gives CDR1 SEHNR, CDR2 FQNEAQ (reference sequence). J lost 9 bases, V lost 1 base, and 12 bases had no gene match. The CDR3 is 16 amino acids. The CDR3 region is CASSLGRPGTGSSQYF. The CDR3 region has the DNA TGTGCCAGCAGCTTAGGGAGGCCCGGGACAGGGTCGTCCCAGTACTTC.

A few counts support this clone. The rearrangement uses TRBV5-4 and TRBJ2-1; the match to TRBD2 covers 9 bases. Trimming removed 0 bases from V and 3 bases from J; junction bases left unmatched: 7. CDR1 and CDR2 (germline): SGHNT, YYREEE (reference sequence). The CDR3 consists of 17 residues. CDR3 sequence reads: CASSLGHSGRIYNEQFF. The DNA for the CDR3 is TGTGCCAGCAGCTTGGGGCACAGCGGGAGGATCTACAATGAGCAGTTCTTC.

V and J are TRBV6-4 and TRBJ2-7; D remains ambiguous. This CDR3 spans 15 amino acids. Germline-derived CDR1 and CDR2 are MRHNA and SNTAGT. V lost 2 bases, J lost 6 bases, and 17 bases lay in between. CDR3 in amino acids: CASSDPRAPGIEQYF. CDR3 nucleotide sequence: TGTGCCAGCAGTGACCCCCGGGCCCCTGGCATCGAGCAGTACTTC.

The chain combines TRBV7-2 with TRBJ2-7, with D possibly matching TRBD2 (5 bases). Trimming shortened V by 5 bases and J by 4 bases, and 15 bases separated the two germline ends. The CDR3 has 14 amino acids. CDR1 and CDR2 (germline): SGHTA, FQGNSA. The CDR3 DNA sequence: TGTGCCAGCAGCCCGCCGGGAAGCGTGTACGAGCAGTACTTC. As protein: CASSPPGSVYEQYF.

The chain uses TRBV9 and TRBJ2-1; no clear D. The ends were cut back, 0 bases at V and 6 bases at J, with 13 bases in the middle. The CDR3 contains 15 residues. CDR1 is SGDLS and CDR2 is YYNGEE in the germline V gene. In nucleotides, the CDR3 is TGTGCCAGCAGCGTAGATGGGGTGCGGAGCAATGAGCAGTTCTTC. Translating it yields CASSVDGVRSNEQFF.